This T cell receptor beta chain was profiled in a study of T-cell memory formation after mild COVID-19. General observations from the study: The second-wave clones peaking on day 37 were not confirmed as SARS-CoV-2-specific. Among clones contracting day 15 to 85, CD4/CD8 was balanced, whereas later expanders leaned CD4+. Those CD4+ clones that contracted were mainly in CM and EM (CD8+ ones in EMRA).

V shed 0 bases and J shed 4 bases, with 10 bases lying between them. The CDR3 loop spans 15 amino acids. The germline gives CDR1 SGHRS, CDR2 YFSETQ. As to this clonotype: Its antigen remains unidentified.

Sample barcodes and UMIs were carried by the TCR alpha and TCR beta cDNA libraries that 5'RACE generated with constant-segment primers. TCRdb re-analysed the 5' RACE reads in MiXCR, keeping a single row per CDR3 protein. The sample lists tens of thousands of distinct CDR3 sequences, roughly 25% occurring once. This receptor was obtained from a man younger than 35 who had mild COVID-19 (a few samples of this study predate the infection). Cell type and time point are not known. This sequence joins TRBV5-1 and TRBJ2-2; D might be TRBD2 (5 bases). Sequences were obtained from PBMCs or a T cell subset sorted from them (not recorded which). The CDR3 sequence is CASSLVRGSTGELFF. The CDR3 region has the DNA TGCGCCAGCAGCTTGGTCCGGGGATCCACCGGGGAGCTGTTTTTT.